These 9 T cell receptor beta chains came from one sample sequenced in a study of cytomegalovirus exposure and HLA in healthy donors. A multiplex PCR was run with 60 Vbeta primers and 13 Jbeta primers. TCRdb's copy holds only in-frame clones and misses some; the assay was immunoSEQ multiplex PCR. The table includes roughly 180,000 clones, about four fifths detected once. The sequenced sample was PBMCs. The source is a woman under 40 in good health and CMV-seropositive.

The gene calls are TRBV9 and TRBJ2-3; maybe TRBD1 (6 bases). Trimming took off 5 bases at V and 8 bases at J, with 21 bases between the two ends. Per germline, CDR1 SGDLS and CDR2 YYNGEE. CDR3 size: 15 residues. The CDR3 sequence is CASSGQPRGQPTQYF. The CDR3 DNA reads as TGTGCCAGCAGTGGTCAACCCCGTGGACAGCCTACGCAGTATTTT.

The count of this clone is one. The chain links TRBV5-1 to TRBJ1-3; 9 positions match TRBD1. This CDR3 contains 16 residues. Germline V gives CDR1 SGHRS, CDR2 YFSETQ. J lost 2 bases, V lost 0 bases, and 3 bases had no gene match. For the CDR3, the DNA is TGCGCCAGCAGCTTGGGGGACAGGGCAACTGGAAACACCATATATTTT. It is translated as CASSLGDRATGNTIYF.

The sample holds one count of this clone. The chain combines TRBV4-1 with TRBJ2-1; a weak D match, TRBD2 (5 bases). Germline V gives CDR1 MGHRA, CDR2 YSYEKL. The CDR3 spans 18 residues. V lost 3 bases and J 0 bases, leaving 18 bases between the germline ends. The CDR3 loop reads CASSHPPGGRGSYNEQFF. In DNA, the CDR3 is TGCGCCAGCAGCCACCCCCCCGGAGGACGCGGCTCCTACAATGAGCAGTTCTTC.

The chain has TRBV27 and TRBJ1-5, with 8 bases fitting TRBD1. Germline V gene sequence: CDR1 MNHEY, CDR2 SMNVEV (reference sequence). The CDR3 consists of 16 residues. J lost 2 bases, V lost 6 bases, and 9 bases had no gene match. The CDR3 region is CASSLTQGGGNQPQHF. Written as DNA, the CDR3 is TGTGCCAGCAGCTTAACACAGGGGGGCGGCAATCAGCCCCAGCATTTT.

The rearrangement uses TRBV13 and TRBJ1-1; 7 nucleotides align to TRBD1. V lost 3 bases to trimming and J lost 3 bases; unmatched junction nucleotides: 1. This CDR3 contains 13 residues. Germline CDR1 reads PRHDT; CDR2 reads FYEKMQ (reference sequence). The CDR3 region is CASSFTGDTEAFF. Here the CDR3 DNA reads TGTGCCAGCAGCTTTACAGGGGACACTGAAGCTTTCTTT.

V usage is TRBV7-8 and J usage is TRBJ2-7; 7 nucleotides align to TRBD2. Germline V gives CDR1 SGHVS, CDR2 FQNEAQ. This CDR3 has 13 amino acids. Germline trimming cut 1 base from V and 6 bases from J; bases unmatched to any gene: 3. As DNA, the CDR3 is TGTGCCAGCAGCTTAGTAGGCGGGAGCGAGCAGTACTTC. It specifies CASSLVGGSEQYF.

The rearrangement links TRBV7-9 to TRBJ1-2; 7 bases map to TRBD1. CDR1 is SEHNR, CDR2 FQNEAQ, per germline (reference sequence). The V gene end was trimmed by 3 bases and the J gene end by 8 bases; junction bases not matched to a gene: 6. CDR3 length: 13 residues. In DNA form, the CDR3 reads TGTGCCAGCAGCTTCCCAGGGGGTGGCGGCTACACCTTC. Its translation: CASSFPGGGGYTF.

Only a few counts were recorded for this clone. Other nucleotide sequences from this sample produce the same CDR3. This chain joins TRBV6-1 and TRBJ2-5, with 12 bases fitting TRBD2. Germline CDR1 MNHNS, CDR2 SASEGT. CDR3 size: 14 residues. The V gene end was trimmed by 9 bases and the J gene end by 4 bases; junction bases not matched to a gene: 6. The CDR3 nucleotides read TGTGCCAGTCAGACTAGCGGGAGTTTAGAGACCCAGTACTTC. Translating it yields CASQTSGSLETQYF.

This chain connects TRBV19 to TRBJ1-2, with 7 bases identical to TRBD1. Trimming removed 9 bases from V and 2 bases from J; junction bases left unmatched: 12. This CDR3 is built from 15 residues. CDR1 and CDR2 (germline): LNHDA, SQIVND (reference sequence). CDR3 bases: TGTGCCAGCCGAGACAGGGCCCTCTCCAACTATGGCTACACCTTC. Its protein is CASRDRALSNYGYTF.